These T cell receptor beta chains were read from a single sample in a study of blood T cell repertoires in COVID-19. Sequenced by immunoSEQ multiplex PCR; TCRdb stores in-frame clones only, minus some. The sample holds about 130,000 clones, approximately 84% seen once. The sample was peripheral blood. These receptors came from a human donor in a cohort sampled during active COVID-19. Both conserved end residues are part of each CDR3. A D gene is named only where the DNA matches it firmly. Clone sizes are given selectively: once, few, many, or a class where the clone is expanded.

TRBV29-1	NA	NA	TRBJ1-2	CSVEDQGNGYTF	TGCAGCGTTGAAGATCAGGGTAATGGCTACACCTTC
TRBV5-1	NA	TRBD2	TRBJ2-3	CASRQTLAGGQDTQYF	TGCGCCAGCAGACAAACTCTAGCGGGGGGGCAGGATACGCAGTATTTT
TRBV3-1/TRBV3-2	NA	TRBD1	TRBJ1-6	CASSQAPPQPQGGSSYNSPLHF	TGTGCCAGCAGCCAAGCTCCCCCTCAGCCGCAGGGGGGATCCTCCTATAATTCACCCCTCCACTTT
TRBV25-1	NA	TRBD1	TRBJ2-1	CASSDPAGQVNEQFF	TGTGCCAGCAGTGACCCCGCGGGACAGGTCAATGAGCAGTTCTTC
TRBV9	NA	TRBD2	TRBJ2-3	CASSVTSGGQTDTQYF	TGTGCCAGCAGCGTTACTAGCGGGGGCCAGACAGATACGCAGTATTTT
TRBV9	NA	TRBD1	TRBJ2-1	CASSPIDRGNEQFF	TGTGCCAGCAGCCCCATCGACAGGGGGAATGAGCAGTTCTTC
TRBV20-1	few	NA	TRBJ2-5	CSASLGRSPETQYF	TGCAGTGCTAGTTTAGGGAGGTCTCCTGAGACCCAGTACTTC
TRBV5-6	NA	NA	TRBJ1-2	CASTTGPYGYTF	TGTGCCAGCACCACAGGGCCTTATGGCTACACCTTC
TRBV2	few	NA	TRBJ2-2	CASQEDPPNTGELFF	TGTGCCAGCCAGGAAGACCCTCCGAACACCGGGGAGCTGTTTTTT
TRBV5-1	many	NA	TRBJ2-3	CASSLAPADTQYF	TGCGCCAGCAGCTTAGCCCCCGCAGATACGCAGTATTTT
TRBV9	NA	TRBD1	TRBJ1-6	CASSTGTDNSPLHF	TGTGCCAGCAGCACGGGGACAGATAATTCACCCCTCCACTTT
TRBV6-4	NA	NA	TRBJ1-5	CASSARYGEPQHF	TGTGCCAGCAGTGCCAGGTACGGTGAGCCCCAGCATTTT
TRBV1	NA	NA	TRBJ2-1	CTSSQDTAGCSDEQFF	TGCACCAGCAGCCAAGACACAGCGGGGTGTTCGGATGAGCAGTTCTTC
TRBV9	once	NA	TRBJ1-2	CASSASLGAGANYGYTF	TGTGCCAGCAGCGCTTCACTCGGGGCGGGGGCTAACTATGGCTACACCTTC
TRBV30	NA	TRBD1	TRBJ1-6	CATGQGLYNSPLHF	TGTGCCACCGGACAGGGTCTTTACAATTCACCCCTCCACTTT
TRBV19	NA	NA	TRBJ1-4	CASTRGATNEKLFF	TGTGCCAGCACCCGGGGGGCAACTAATGAAAAACTGTTTTTT
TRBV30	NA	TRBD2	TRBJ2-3	CASVAGGDTQYF	TGTGCCTCCGTTGCGGGGGGTGATACGCAGTATTTT
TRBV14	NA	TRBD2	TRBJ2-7	CASSLSGASTYEQYF	TGTGCCAGCAGCCTCAGCGGGGCATCCACCTACGAGCAGTACTTC
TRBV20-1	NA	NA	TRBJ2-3	CSASWGGGLDTQYF	TGCAGTGCTAGTTGGGGTGGTGGACTAGATACGCAGTATTTT
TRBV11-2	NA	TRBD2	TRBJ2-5	CASSLTRGGRETQYF	TGTGCCAGCAGCTTAACTCGCGGGGGGCGAGAGACCCAGTACTTC
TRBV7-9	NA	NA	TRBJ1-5	CASSSGEGSNQPQHF	TGTGCCAGCAGCTCGGGGGAGGGGAGCAATCAGCCCCAGCATTTT
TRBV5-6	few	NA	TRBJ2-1	CASSLAGGREQFF	TGTGCCAGCAGCTTGGCCGGAGGACGTGAGCAGTTCTTC
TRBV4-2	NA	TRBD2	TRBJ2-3	CASSQEGTRTRVDTQYF	TGTGCCAGCAGCCAAGAAGGGACTAGAACGAGGGTAGATACGCAGTATTTT
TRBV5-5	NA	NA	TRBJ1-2	CASSLVEDYGYTF	TGTGCCAGCAGCTTGGTGGAGGACTATGGCTACACCTTC
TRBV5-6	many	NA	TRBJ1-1	CASTHGVSTEAFF	TGTGCCAGCACCCACGGGGTGAGCACTGAAGCTTTCTTT
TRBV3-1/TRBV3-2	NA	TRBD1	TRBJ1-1	CASSPRQGAAEAFF	TGTGCCAGCAGCCCCCGACAGGGGGCCGCTGAAGCTTTCTTT
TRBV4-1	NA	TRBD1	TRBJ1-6	CASSPGQGRTSYNSPLHF	TGCGCCAGCAGCCCGGGACAGGGGAGGACCTCCTATAATTCACCCCTCCACTTT
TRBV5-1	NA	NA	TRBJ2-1	CASSLVGGYNEQFF	TGCGCCAGCAGCTTAGTCGGAGGGTACAATGAGCAGTTCTTC
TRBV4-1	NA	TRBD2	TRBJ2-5	CASRAGGALQETQYF	TGCGCCAGCAGGGCGGGGGGGGCCCTCCAAGAGACCCAGTACTTC
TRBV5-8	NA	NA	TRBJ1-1	CASSWRDRYTEAFF	TGTGCCAGCAGCTGGCGGGACCGATACACTGAAGCTTTCTTT
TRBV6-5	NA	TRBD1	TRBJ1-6	CASSYTRTGGGSPLHF	TGTGCCAGCAGTTACACTAGAACAGGGGGCGGGTCACCCCTCCACTTT
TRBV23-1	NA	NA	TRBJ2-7	CASSQPVTESYEQYF	TGCGCCAGCAGTCAGCCCGTCACAGAGTCCTACGAGCAGTACTTC
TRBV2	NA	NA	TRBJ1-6	CASSSRGNSPLHF	TGTGCCAGCAGTTCTAGGGGTAATTCACCCCTCCACTTT
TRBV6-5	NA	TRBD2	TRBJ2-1	CASSYTSGGAAEQFF	TGTGCCAGCAGTTACACTAGCGGGGGGGCCGCTGAGCAGTTCTTC
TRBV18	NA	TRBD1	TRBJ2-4	CASSKQDRQRNIQYF	TGTGCCAGCTCAAAACAGGACAGGCAGAGAAACATTCAGTACTTC
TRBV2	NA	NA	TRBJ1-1	CASRMREQGWAFF	TGTGCCAGCAGGATGCGAGAGCAGGGTTGGGCTTTCTTT
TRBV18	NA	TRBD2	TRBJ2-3	CASQKLAGGRTDTQYF	TGTGCCAGCCAAAAACTAGCGGGGGGACGCACAGATACGCAGTATTTT
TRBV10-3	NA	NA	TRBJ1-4	CAAQQGLNEKLFF	TGTGCCGCCCAACAGGGTCTTAATGAAAAACTGTTTTTT
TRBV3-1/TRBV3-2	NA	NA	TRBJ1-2	CASSQDPQPNYGYTF	TGTGCCAGCAGCCAAGATCCACAGCCGAACTATGGCTACACCTTC
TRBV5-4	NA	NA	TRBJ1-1	CASSWVGGTEAFF	TGTGCCAGCAGCTGGGTAGGAGGCACTGAAGCTTTCTTT
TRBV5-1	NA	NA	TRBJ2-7	CASSLTETYEQYF	TGCGCCAGCAGCTTGACAGAGACCTACGAGCAGTACTTC
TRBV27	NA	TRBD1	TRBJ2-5	CASSLTGSHETQYF	TGTGCCAGCAGTCTGACAGGGAGCCACGAGACCCAGTACTTC
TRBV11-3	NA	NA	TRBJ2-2	CASSTTGRENTGELFF	TGTGCCAGCAGCACCACGGGGCGGGAGAACACCGGGGAGCTGTTTTTT
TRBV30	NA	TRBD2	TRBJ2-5	CAWSSVRLAGSQETQYF	TGTGCCTGGAGTAGTGTTCGGCTAGCGGGGAGTCAAGAGACCCAGTACTTC
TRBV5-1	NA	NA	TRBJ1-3	CASSHEGHLSGNTIYF	TGCGCCAGCAGCCACGAGGGACACCTCTCTGGAAACACCATATATTTT
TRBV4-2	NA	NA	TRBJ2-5	CASSPSADPGLPAGTQYF	TGTGCCAGCAGCCCGAGCGCCGATCCGGGACTCCCCGCGGGCACCCAGTACTTC
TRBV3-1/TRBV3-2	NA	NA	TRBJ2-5	CASSQERPADQETQYF	TGTGCCAGCAGCCAGGAGAGACCCGCGGACCAAGAGACCCAGTACTTC
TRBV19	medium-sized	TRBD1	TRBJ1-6	CASSTRDRGNSPLHF	TGTGCCAGTAGTACTCGGGACAGGGGTAATTCACCCCTCCACTTT
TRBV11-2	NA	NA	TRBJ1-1	CASSLEGGITEAFF	TGTGCCAGCAGCTTAGAGGGAGGGATCACTGAAGCTTTCTTT
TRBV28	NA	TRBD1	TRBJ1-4	CASSLSRTGSDEKLFF	TGTGCCAGCAGTTTATCGCGGACAGGGAGTGATGAAAAACTGTTTTTT
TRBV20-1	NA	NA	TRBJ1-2	CSSRDIDGYTF	TGCAGTAGCCGCGACATAGATGGCTACACCTTC
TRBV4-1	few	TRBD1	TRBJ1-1	CASNRWDRGLNTEAFF	TGCGCCAGCAACCGATGGGACAGAGGGTTAAACACTGAAGCTTTCTTT
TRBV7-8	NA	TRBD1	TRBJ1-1	CASSSFHGTGNTNTEAFF	TGTGCCAGCAGCTCCTTCCACGGGACAGGGAATACGAACACTGAAGCTTTCTTT